Presented here are 20 T cell receptor beta chains from one specimen sequenced in a study of CD8 T cells in Susac syndrome. After extraction with the RNeasy kit, roughly 0.45 to 1 ug of the RNA was reverse transcribed using random hexamers. TCRdb reprocessed the immunoSEQ multiplex PCR reads with MiXCR, giving one entry per CDR3 protein. The sample shows 110,000 or so distinct CDR3 sequences, roughly 93% of them seen only once. The sequenced sample was CD4+ T cells from PBMCs. Source of these receptors: a human donor with multiple sclerosis.

The chain has TRBV20-1 and TRBJ2-7; 11 nucleotides line up with TRBD2. Germline values: CDR1 DFQATT, CDR2 SNEGSKA (reference sequence). Losses at the gene ends were 6 bases for V and 3 bases for J; bases not matched to a gene: 13. The CDR3 contains 16 residues. The CDR3 coding sequence is TGCAGTGCCGGGGGGGAACTAGCGGGGGCCCTCTACGAGCAGTACTTC. It translates to CSAGGELAGALYEQYF.

The J gene is TRBJ2-3, the V gene TRBV7-3; no firm D call. The V end was cut by 3 bases, the J end by 0 bases, with 4 bases between. The V gene's germline CDR1 is SGHTA and CDR2 FQGTGA. The CDR3 runs 13 residues. The CDR3 DNA reads as TGTGCCAGCAGCTTCAAAAGCACAGATACGCAGTATTTT. Translating it yields CASSFKSTDTQYF.

The gene calls are TRBV11-2 and TRBJ2-3; D gene unclear. CDR1 and CDR2 from the germline V gene are SGHAT and FQNNGV. V was pared by 1 base and J by 2 bases, with 10 bases between. The CDR3 is 15 amino acids. CDR3 loop: CASSLVPENTDTQYF. CDR3 DNA: TGTGCCAGCAGCTTAGTTCCAGAGAACACAGATACGCAGTATTTT.

The chain carries TRBV6-2 or TRBV6-3 and TRBJ1-3, with D perhaps matching TRBD1 (5 bases). The germline V gene has CDR1 MNHEY and CDR2 SVGEGT. Trimming cost V 6 bases and J 4 bases, with 13 bases left between them. The CDR3 totals 14 residues. CDR3 protein: CASRREGFGNTIYF. The CDR3 DNA reads as TGTGCCAGCAGAAGAGAGGGGTTCGGAAACACCATATATTTT.

The chain uses TRBV4-3 and TRBJ1-2; unclear D gene. Trimming stripped 4 bases from V and 0 bases from J, with 12 bases between. Germline V CDR1 and CDR2: LGHNA, YSLEER. The CDR3 contains 15 residues. CDR3 coding DNA: TGCGCCAGCAGCCTAGAGGTGGGGTCTAACTATGGCTACACCTTC. It specifies CASSLEVGSNYGYTF.

The chain has TRBV6-1 and TRBJ2-7, with a possible D match to TRBD1 (6 bases). The V end lost 7 bases, the J end lost 2 bases, and 12 bases lay between the germline ends. The CDR3 consists of 13 residues. The germline V gene encodes CDR1 MNHNS and CDR2 SASEGT. The CDR3 nucleotides are TGTGCCAGCATAAAACAGGGAACCTACGAGCAGTACTTC. Translating it yields CASIKQGTYEQYF.

The rearrangement joins TRBV20-1 to TRBJ2-1; 9 bases fit TRBD1. V dropped 3 bases and J dropped 4; count of bases not matched to a gene: 4. Per the germline V gene, CDR1 is DFQATT and CDR2 is SNEGSKA (reference sequence). This CDR3 is 14 amino acids long. The CDR3 protein is CSARTGGEYNEQFF. The CDR3 bases are TGCAGTGCTAGGACAGGGGGAGAATACAATGAGCAGTTCTTC.

This chain links TRBV20-1 with TRBJ1-5; tentatively, D is TRBD1 (5 bases). This CDR3 comprises 11 residues. Germline lookup yields CDR1 DFQATT and CDR2 SNEGSKA (reference sequence). CDR3 sequence (DNA): TGCAGATTCGGGGACGCGGGGCCCCAGCATTTT. Its protein is CRFGDAGPQHF.

Only one count was recorded for this clonotype. V is TRBV19 and J is TRBJ1-1; TRBD1 might be the D (5 bases). Between the trimmed V and J ends, which lost 5 bases and 4 bases, there was a span of 17 bases. From germline, CDR1 is LNHDA and CDR2 SQIVND (reference sequence). The CDR3 runs to 15 residues. CDR3 sequence: CASSSGLFQATEAFF. The CDR3 DNA follows: TGTGCCAGTAGTTCGGGACTCTTTCAGGCCACTGAAGCTTTCTTT. The full variable domain, completed using reference TRBV19 and TRBJ1-1, is DGGITQSPKYLFRKEGQNVTLSCEQNLNHDAMYWYRQDPGQGLRLIYYSQIVNDFQKGDIAEGYSVSREKKESFPLTVTSAQKNPTAFYLCASSSGLFQATEAFFGQGTRLTVV.

The chain is built from TRBV10-3 and TRBJ2-5, with D tentatively TRBD2 (5 bases). V was pared by 6 bases and J by 7 bases, with 15 bases between. Germline V gives CDR1 ENHRY, CDR2 SYGVKD. This CDR3 spans 13 amino acids. The CDR3 DNA follows: TGTGCCATCAGGGACTTAATGCTGGTGACCCAGTACTTC. Its protein product is CAIRDLMLVTQYF.

The rearrangement uses TRBV20-1 and TRBJ1-2, with 7 bases matching TRBD1. CDR1 and CDR2 from the germline V gene are DFQATT and SNEGSKA (reference sequence). The trim removed 6 bases at V and 0 bases at J, leaving 10 bases unmatched. The CDR3 has 15 amino acids. The CDR3 protein is CSAKNRGGTNYGYTF. CDR3 nucleotides: TGCAGTGCCAAAAACAGGGGAGGGACTAACTATGGCTACACCTTC.

The chain combines TRBV20-1 with TRBJ1-2; no firm D call. Germline CDR1 and CDR2: DFQATT and SNEGSKA (reference sequence). CDR3 size: 14 residues. The ends were cut back, 2 bases at V and 0 bases at J, with 10 bases in the middle. In DNA form, the CDR3 reads TGCAGTGCTAGAAGGGAAATAGCTAACTATGGCTACACCTTC. Translating it yields CSARREIANYGYTF.

CDR3 sequence: CASRGLQGGTEAFF. CDR3 DNA: TGTGCCAGCAGAGGGTTACAGGGCGGGACTGAAGCTTTCTTT. This chain connects TRBV2 to TRBJ1-1, with D possibly matching TRBD1 (6 bases). Germline CDR1 is SNHLY and CDR2 is FYNNEI. V lost 6 bases to trimming and J lost 5 bases, with 16 bases between them. This CDR3 contains 14 residues.

J is TRBJ2-2 and V is TRBV14, with no clear D. The CDR3 is 11 residues long. The V gene lost 6 bases and the J gene lost 7 bases, with 6 bases spanning the gap. CDR1 is SGHDN, CDR2 FVKESK, per germline. The CDR3 DNA reads as TGTGCCAGCAGTTTAATCGGGGAGCTGTTTTTT. Translation: CASSLIGELFF.

The chain uses TRBV7-3 and TRBJ2-5; TRBD2 matches at 14 bases. The junction had 10 bases not matched to a gene; V was cut back by 5 bases and J by 5 bases. Germline CDR1 is SGHTA and CDR2 is FQGTGA. The CDR3 runs 17 residues. The CDR3 DNA reads TGTGCCAGCAGCGCCCGACTAGCGGGGGGGCCCGGGGAGACCCAGTACTTC. This codes for CASSARLAGGPGETQYF.

This chain connects TRBV15 to TRBJ1-1; D remains ambiguous. Trimming shortened V by 5 bases and J by 3 bases, and 7 bases separated the two germline ends. The germline V gene has CDR1 LNHNV and CDR2 YYDKDF (reference sequence). There are 12 residues in the CDR3. CDR3 sequence (DNA): TGTGCCACCAGCCCTGGGTACACTGAAGCTTTCTTT. Translated, it gives CATSPGYTEAFF.

The chain is built from TRBV7-2 and TRBJ2-3; D call uncertain. The V and J ends lost 1 base and 6 bases respectively, with 5 bases between them. The length of the CDR3 is 12 residues. Germline assignment: CDR1 SGHTA and CDR2 FQGNSA. CDR3 DNA sequence: TGTGCCAGCAGCTTAGAAGTCGATACGCAGTATTTT. Amino acids: CASSLEVDTQYF. The entire variable domain, with the rest obtained from reference TRBV7-2 and TRBJ2-3, is as follows: GAGVSQSPSNKVTEKGKDVELRCDPISGHTALYWYRQSLGQGLEFLIYFQGNSAPDKSGLPSDRFSAERTGGSVSTLTIQRTQQEDSAVYLCASSLEVDTQYFGPGTRLTVL.

The rearrangement uses TRBV5-1 and TRBJ1-1; a weak D match, TRBD1 (6 bases). CDR3 length: 14 residues. CDR1 is SGHRS, CDR2 YFSETQ, per germline. V lost 2 bases to trimming and J lost 1 base, with 9 bases between them. As DNA, the CDR3 is TGCGCCAGCAGCTTTAACAGGGAGAACACTGAAGCTTTCTTT. Amino acid sequence: CASSFNRENTEAFF.

The chain employs TRBV7-2 and TRBJ1-1; D unresolved. The V and J ends lost 3 bases and 3 bases respectively, with 8 bases between them. Per the germline V gene, CDR1 is SGHTA and CDR2 is FQGNSA. The CDR3 length is 13 residues. CDR3 sequence reads: CASSFYVYTEAFF. The CDR3 DNA reads TGTGCCAGCAGCTTTTATGTGTACACTGAAGCTTTCTTT.

The chain has TRBV4-3 and TRBJ1-4; D is undetermined. This CDR3 contains 14 residues. Germline CDR1 is LGHNA and CDR2 is YSLEER. The ends were cut back, 5 bases at V and 7 bases at J, with 14 bases in the middle. CDR3 sequence (DNA): TGCGCCAGCAGCGGGCGACGAGGCTCTGAAAAACTGTTTTTT. This codes for CASSGRRGSEKLFF.